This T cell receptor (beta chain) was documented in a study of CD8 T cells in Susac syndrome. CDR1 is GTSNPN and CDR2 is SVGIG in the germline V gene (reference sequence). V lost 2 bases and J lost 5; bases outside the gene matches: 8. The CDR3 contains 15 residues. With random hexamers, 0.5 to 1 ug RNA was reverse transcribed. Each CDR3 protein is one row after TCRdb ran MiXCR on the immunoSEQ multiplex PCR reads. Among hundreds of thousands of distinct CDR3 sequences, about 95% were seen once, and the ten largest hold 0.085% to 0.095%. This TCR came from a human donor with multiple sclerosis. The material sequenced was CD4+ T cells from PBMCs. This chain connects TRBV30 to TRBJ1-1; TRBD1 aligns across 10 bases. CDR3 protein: CAWSPPGTGVTEAFF. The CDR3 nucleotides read TGTGCCTGGAGTCCCCCCGGGACAGGGGTGACTGAAGCTTTCTTT.